The TCR beta chain described here comes from a study of T cells in Graves' hyperthyroidism and ophthalmopathy. Study observations and caveats: By a 13 V-J model, ophthalmopathy was set apart from stable hyperthyroidism.

Amplified TCR beta CDR3 regions came from RNA transcripts. Using the HTBI primer set, a first-round RT-PCR was run on the TCR CDR3. TCRdb reprocessed the multiplex PCR reads via MiXCR and lists one record per CDR3 protein. Here the sample spans 480,000 or so distinct CDR3 sequences, 46% being singletons. This clonotype was recorded at least ten times. Its antigen is undetermined. The V and J ends lost 0 bases and 6 bases respectively, with 12 bases between them. There are 15 residues in the CDR3. CDR1 is MNHEY, CDR2 SMNVEV, per germline (reference sequence). The clonotype originates from an adult woman with Graves' disease, either hyperthyroidism or ophthalmopathy (not recorded which). Sequencing used peripheral blood or thyroid tissue (not recorded which). This rearrangement joins TRBV27 to TRBJ1-5; D is perhaps TRBD1 (6 bases). The CDR3 DNA follows: TGTGCCAGCAGTTTATCGGGGGGGCCAGGTCAGCCCCAGCATTTT. Translated: CASSLSGGPGQPQHF.